A single sample gave rise to the 21 T cell receptor beta chains below, sequenced in a study of blood T cell repertoires in COVID-19 (dated by TCRdb to about 2020). Library preparation was by the immunoSEQ multiplex PCR assay. Entries here come from immuneACCESS through TCRdb and include only in-frame sequences with V and J called. Some clones fail to appear in such tables; in the studies checked, an unresolved V gene covers under half of the shortfall, and the cause of the remainder is unknown. This sample comprises around 250,000 clones, more than 70% of them detected only once. About 12% of the sample is held by the ten biggest clonotypes. Sequenced sample: peripheral blood. These receptors all come from an older man with acute or convalescent COVID-19.

This rearrangement joins TRBV5-1 to TRBJ1-2; 9 bases match TRBD1. V lost 1 base and J lost 6; bases outside the gene matches: 4. Germline CDR1 SGHRS, CDR2 YFSETQ. The CDR3 has 14 amino acids. The CDR3 DNA reads TGCGCCAGCAGCTTGAGACAGGGGGTCCATGGCTACACCTTC. Its protein product is CASSLRQGVHGYTF.

The rearrangement uses TRBV10-3 and TRBJ2-5; 8 positions agree with TRBD1. With V trimmed by 4 bases and J by 4 bases, 5 bases remained unmatched. Germline values: CDR1 ENHRY, CDR2 SYGVKD. This CDR3 contains 14 residues. CDR3 in DNA: TGTGCCATCAGTGCTGAACAGGGGGGAGAGACCCAGTACTTC. This encodes CAISAEQGGETQYF.

The CDR3 region has the DNA TGTGCCAGCAGCCAAGGCGGGGCGGGGATGGGCTACGAGCAGTACTTC. Its translation is CASSQGGAGMGYEQYF. The J gene is TRBJ2-7, the V gene TRBV3-1 (or the pseudogene TRBV3-2), with D possibly TRBD2 on 6 matching bases. The CDR3 consists of 16 residues. Germline V lookup: CDR1 LGHDT, CDR2 YNNKEL (reference sequence). Between the trimmed V and J ends, which lost 1 base and 3 bases, there was a span of 16 bases.

The chain joins TRBV6-1 to TRBJ2-2; D is undetermined. CDR1 and CDR2 (germline): MNHNS, SASEGT. This CDR3 has 14 amino acids. The V and J ends lost 3 bases and 1 base respectively, with 6 bases between them. CDR3 sequence: CASSESRNTGELFF. The CDR3 DNA reads TGTGCCAGCAGTGAGAGTAGGAACACCGGGGAGCTGTTTTTT.

The chain has TRBV19 and TRBJ1-4; 7 bases align to TRBD1. The V gene's germline CDR1 is LNHDA and CDR2 SQIVND (reference sequence). The CDR3 loop spans 16 amino acids. Unmatched junction bases numbered 9, after V lost 3 bases and J lost 5 bases. CDR3 amino acids: CASSISTGQSNEKLFF. The CDR3 DNA follows: TGTGCCAGTAGTATCTCTACGGGACAGTCGAATGAAAAACTGTTTTTT. The full variable domain, with the rest looked up from reference TRBV19 and TRBJ1-4, is DGGITQSPKYLFRKEGQNVTLSCEQNLNHDAMYWYRQDPGQGLRLIYYSQIVNDFQKGDIAEGYSVSREKKESFPLTVTSAQKNPTAFYLCASSISTGQSNEKLFFGSGTQLSVL.

This clone was seen just once. This specimen includes other DNA sequences encoding the same CDR3. The chain links TRBV5-1 to TRBJ1-1, with D maybe TRBD1 (5 bases). The CDR3 sequence is 14 residues long. The germline gives CDR1 SGHRS, CDR2 YFSETQ. V lost 3 bases, J lost 1 base, and 10 bases lay in between. As DNA, the CDR3 is TGCGCCAGCAGCTCCGGACAACCGAACACTGAAGCTTTCTTT. Residues: CASSSGQPNTEAFF. The entire variable domain, with the rest obtained from reference TRBV5-1 and TRBJ1-1, is as follows: KAGVTQTPRYLIKTRGQQVTLSCSPISGHRSVSWYQQTPGQGLQFLFEYFSETQRNKGNFPGRFSGRQFSNSRSEMNVSTLELGDSALYLCASSSGQPNTEAFFGQGTRLTVV.

V usage is TRBV5-6 and J usage is TRBJ1-5; perhaps TRBD1 as D (5 bases). The germline V gene encodes CDR1 SGHDT and CDR2 YYEEEE. This CDR3 comprises 16 residues. Trimming pared 1 base from V and 1 base from J, leaving 12 bases between. The CDR3 loop reads CASSLRHRQSNQPQHF. CDR3 coding DNA: TGTGCCAGCAGCTTGAGACACAGGCAGAGCAATCAGCCCCAGCATTTT.

This clone was seen only once. The chain uses TRBV28 and TRBJ1-6, with TRBD1 matching 9 bases. This CDR3 region has 12 residues. V was pared by 8 bases and J by 10 bases, with 3 bases of the junction left unmatched. Germline V CDR1 and CDR2: MDHEN, SYDVKM. CDR3 region: CASRTGVSPLHF. The CDR3 DNA follows: TGTGCCAGCCGGACAGGGGTGTCACCCCTCCACTTT.

This chain connects TRBV19 to TRBJ1-5; 7 nucleotides align to TRBD1. Germline CDR1 reads LNHDA; CDR2 reads SQIVND (reference sequence). V shed 8 bases and J 9 bases; nucleotides not matched to a gene: 13. This CDR3 has 14 amino acids. CDR3 nucleotide sequence: TGTGCCAGTGGAGACAGGGCCAGCTGGGGGCCCCAGCATTTT. Translation gives CASGDRASWGPQHF.

This rearrangement joins TRBV6-5 to TRBJ1-2; 7 bases align to TRBD1. CDR1 and CDR2 from the germline V gene are MNHEY and SVGAGI. V trimming: 6 bases; J trimming: 2 bases; junction bases outside the gene matches: 3. The CDR3 is 13 amino acids. The CDR3 is CASRRDSNYGYTF. The CDR3, as DNA: TGTGCCAGCAGGAGGGACAGCAACTATGGCTACACCTTC.

The V and J genes are TRBV29-1 and TRBJ2-7; 12 positions match TRBD1. From germline, CDR1 is SQVTM and CDR2 ANQGSEA. The CDR3 sequence is 15 residues long. The ends lost 0 bases at V and 6 bases at J; junction bases unmatched: 6. CDR3 in amino acids: CSVEDPGQGAGEQYF. CDR3 in DNA: TGCAGCGTTGAAGATCCGGGACAGGGGGCAGGCGAGCAGTACTTC.

The chain recombines TRBV11-1 with TRBJ2-4; TRBD1 might be the D (5 bases). The length of the CDR3 is 16 residues. Between the trimmed V and J ends, which lost 2 bases and 3 bases, there was a span of 14 bases. The germline gives CDR1 SGHAT, CDR2 FQDESV (reference sequence). CDR3 sequence reads: CASSLYQGEVKNIQYF. The CDR3 bases are TGTGCCAGCAGCTTATATCAGGGCGAGGTCAAAAACATTCAGTACTTC.

This rearrangement joins TRBV7-2 to TRBJ2-5; TRBD1 might be the D (6 bases). V gave up 5 bases and J gave up 5 bases, with 15 bases separating them. CDR3 length: 14 residues. Germline V lookup: CDR1 SGHTA, CDR2 FQGNSA. The CDR3 loop reads CASSPHREGETQYF. The CDR3 coding sequence is TGTGCCAGCAGCCCCCACAGGGAAGGCGAGACCCAGTACTTC.

The chain links TRBV3-1 (or the pseudogene TRBV3-2) to TRBJ2-2, with D possibly TRBD2 on 6 matching bases. There are 15 residues in the CDR3. Germline loops: CDR1 LGHDT, CDR2 YNNKEL (reference sequence). The V gene lost 4 bases and the J gene lost 3 bases, with 12 bases spanning the gap. CDR3 DNA: TGTGCCAGCAGCCCGTCGGGGGTTGACACCGGGGAGCTGTTTTTT. It specifies CASSPSGVDTGELFF.

This clone was seen a few times. The CDR3 region is CSVEYSSNEQFF. CDR3 DNA: TGCAGCGTTGAATACAGTTCGAATGAGCAGTTCTTC. This rearrangement joins TRBV29-1 to TRBJ2-1; D remains unclear. This CDR3 contains 12 residues. Germline V gene sequence: CDR1 SQVTM, CDR2 ANQGSEA. The germline V and J ends were trimmed by 2 bases and 7 bases, with 9 bases remaining between them.

The chain's CDR3 is CASSLRVYDTGELFF. CDR3 nucleotides: TGTGCCAGCAGCTTGAGAGTTTACGACACCGGGGAGCTGTTTTTT. The rearrangement links TRBV5-4 to TRBJ2-2; no reliable D call. The CDR3 has 15 residues. Germline V gene lookup returns CDR1 SGHNT and CDR2 YYREEE (reference sequence). With 1 base removed from V and 3 bases from J, the gap between germline ends came to 10 bases.

This sequence joins TRBV5-6 and TRBJ2-7; D uncertain. Trimming cost V 0 bases and J 5 bases, with 12 bases left between them. The CDR3 totals 14 residues. Germline-derived CDR1 and CDR2 are SGHDT and YYEEEE. DNA for the CDR3: TGTGCCAGCAGCTTGGACCTCTATGCTAACGAGCAGTACTTC. Protein: CASSLDLYANEQYF.

The sample holds one count of this clone. V is TRBV28 and J is TRBJ1-1; tentatively, D is TRBD1 (5 bases). Trimming removed 5 bases from V and 3 bases from J, with 16 bases in between. CDR1 and CDR2 (germline): MDHEN, SYDVKM. The CDR3 is 15 residues long. The CDR3, as DNA: TGTGCCAGCAGTCCCGCGGGACGAGGGGACACTGAAGCTTTCTTT. The encoded protein is CASSPAGRGDTEAFF.

The V and J genes are TRBV18 and TRBJ1-2, with D unresolved. There are 15 residues in the CDR3. The germline V and J ends were trimmed by 3 bases and 5 bases, with 16 bases remaining between them. Germline assignment: CDR1 KGHSH and CDR2 LQKENI. The CDR3 region is CASSPPSERRYGYTF. The DNA of the CDR3 is TGTGCCAGCTCACCGCCCTCAGAACGGAGATATGGCTACACCTTC.

Only a few counts were recorded for this clone. Distinct nucleotide sequences in the sample also encode this CDR3. The chain links TRBV2 to TRBJ1-6; 9 bases line up with TRBD1. Germline V gene lookup returns CDR1 SNHLY and CDR2 FYNNEI. The CDR3 has 14 residues. With 3 bases clipped from V and 7 bases from J, the junction kept 1 base outside the gene matches. The CDR3 region is CASSDGQGNSPLHF. The CDR3 DNA follows: TGTGCCAGCAGTGACGGACAGGGGAATTCACCCCTCCACTTT.

The chain employs TRBV19 and TRBJ2-1; D might be TRBD2 (5 bases). CDR3 length: 15 residues. Trimming left V 2 bases short and J 3 bases short, with 11 bases between. Looked up from germline, CDR1 is LNHDA and CDR2 is SQIVND (reference sequence). CDR3 residues: CASSISTRGYNEQFF. The CDR3 nucleotides are TGTGCCAGTAGTATAAGTACTAGAGGCTACAATGAGCAGTTCTTC. The full variable domain, in which reference TRBV19 and TRBJ2-1 provide the parts outside the CDR3, is DGGITQSPKYLFRKEGQNVTLSCEQNLNHDAMYWYRQDPGQGLRLIYYSQIVNDFQKGDIAEGYSVSREKKESFPLTVTSAQKNPTAFYLCASSISTRGYNEQFFGPGTRLTVL.